This paragraph reports one TCR beta chain. This sample was taken from a study of blood T cell repertoires in COVID-19. Seattle participants joined during active infection and were tracked over time. This CDR3 has 16 residues. CDR1 and CDR2 from the germline V gene are SEHNR and FQNEAQ (reference sequence). The ends were cut back, 1 base at V and 0 bases at J, with 12 bases in the middle. Repertoires were generated with immunoSEQ multiplex PCR, while TCRdb's copy carries only in-frame clones and drops some. There are 50,000 to 65,000 clones in the sample; roughly 72% occur only once, and more than 4.5% lies in the top ten.

The material sequenced was peripheral blood. V usage is TRBV7-9 and J usage is TRBJ1-2; possible D gene TRBD1, 5 bases. The TCR originated in a woman in her 70s with COVID-19, enrolled during active disease. CDR3 in amino acids: CASSLDPTVTNYGYTF. The DNA for the CDR3 is TGTGCCAGCAGCTTAGACCCGACAGTTACTAACTATGGCTACACCTTC.